This record covers a single TCR beta chain. Assay: immunoSEQ multiplex PCR; the TCRdb copy retains only in-frame clones and omits some. Of about 58,000 clones in the sample, roughly 80% were seen once. Per the germline V gene, CDR1 is SGHAT and CDR2 is FQNNGV. Trimming cost V 5 bases and J 12 bases, with 17 bases left between them. The CDR3 is 12 amino acids. The data were obtained in a study of OX40 agonist ivuxolimab in advanced cancers. Study-level background: Two patients with cutaneous melanoma and one with hepatocellular carcinoma, three in total, showed partial responses.

The source is an adult with an advanced solid tumor such as melanoma, head and neck, liver or kidney cancer. The input for sequencing was CD4+ or CD8+ T cells sorted from blood, taken in a trial of the OX40 agonist ivuxolimab. The rearrangement uses TRBV11-2 and TRBJ2-7; D is unclear. The CDR3 loop is CASSPNPNIPYF. The CDR3 nucleotides read TGTGCCAGCAGCCCGAATCCCAATATACCGTACTTC.